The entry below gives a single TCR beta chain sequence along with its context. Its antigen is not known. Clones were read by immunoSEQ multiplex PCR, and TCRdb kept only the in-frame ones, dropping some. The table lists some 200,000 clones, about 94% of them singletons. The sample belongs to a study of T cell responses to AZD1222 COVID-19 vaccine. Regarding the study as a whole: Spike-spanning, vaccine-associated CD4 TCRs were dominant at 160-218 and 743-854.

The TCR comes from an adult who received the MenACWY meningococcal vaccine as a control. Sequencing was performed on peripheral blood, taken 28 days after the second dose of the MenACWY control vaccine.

The CDR3 DNA reads as TGCGCCAGCAGCCAAGGGATGCGTTACGAGCAGTACTTC. Protein sequence: CASSQGMRYEQYF. The V gene is TRBV4-3, the J gene TRBJ2-7, with no clear D. Germline V CDR1 and CDR2: LGHNA, YSLEER. CDR3 size: 13 residues. V was shortened by 1 base and J by 4 bases, with 8 bases between the two germline ends.